This TCR beta chain was recorded in a study of a mutant IDH1 vaccine in newly diagnosed glioma. Study overall: Sex among treated patients split about 62% male, about 40% female; mean age was approximately 41 years.

Produced via immunoSEQ multiplex PCR; TCRdb's table is partial and in-frame only. Here the sample spans over 80,000 clones, roughly 90% being singletons. Only one count was recorded for this clone. Germline CDR1 and CDR2: SGHAT and FQNNGV. The CDR3 spans 17 residues. V was shortened by 10 bases and J by 2 bases, with 25 bases between the two germline ends. Time point noted: baseline, week 1 (first vaccination visit). Treatment indicated: pre-vaccination baseline after standard-of-care therapy. This sequence joins TRBV11-2 and TRBJ2-3; D possibly corresponds to TRBD2 (6 bases). The source is a woman between 50 and 59 years old with glioma. The source material was PBMCs, sampled from a glioma patient treated with radiotherapy, temozolomide or both. The CDR3 sequence is CATRGQEGQVVTDTQYF. Written as DNA, the CDR3 is TGTGCCACCCGAGGGCAGGAGGGCCAGGTTGTCACAGATACGCAGTATTTT.